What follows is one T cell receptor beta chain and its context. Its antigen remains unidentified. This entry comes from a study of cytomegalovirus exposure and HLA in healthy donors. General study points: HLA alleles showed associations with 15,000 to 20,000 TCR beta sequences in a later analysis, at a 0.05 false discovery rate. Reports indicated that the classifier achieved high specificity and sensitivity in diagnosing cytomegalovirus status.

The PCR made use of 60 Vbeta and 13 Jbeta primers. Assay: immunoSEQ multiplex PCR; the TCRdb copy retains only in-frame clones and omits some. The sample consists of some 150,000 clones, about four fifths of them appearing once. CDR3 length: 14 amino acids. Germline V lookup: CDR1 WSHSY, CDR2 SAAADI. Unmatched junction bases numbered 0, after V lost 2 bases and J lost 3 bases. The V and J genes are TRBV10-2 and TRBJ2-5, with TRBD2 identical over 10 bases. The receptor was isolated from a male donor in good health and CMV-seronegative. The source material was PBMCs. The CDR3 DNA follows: TGCGCCAGCAGTGAGACTAGCGGGAAAGAGACCCAGTACTTC. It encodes CASSETSGKETQYF.